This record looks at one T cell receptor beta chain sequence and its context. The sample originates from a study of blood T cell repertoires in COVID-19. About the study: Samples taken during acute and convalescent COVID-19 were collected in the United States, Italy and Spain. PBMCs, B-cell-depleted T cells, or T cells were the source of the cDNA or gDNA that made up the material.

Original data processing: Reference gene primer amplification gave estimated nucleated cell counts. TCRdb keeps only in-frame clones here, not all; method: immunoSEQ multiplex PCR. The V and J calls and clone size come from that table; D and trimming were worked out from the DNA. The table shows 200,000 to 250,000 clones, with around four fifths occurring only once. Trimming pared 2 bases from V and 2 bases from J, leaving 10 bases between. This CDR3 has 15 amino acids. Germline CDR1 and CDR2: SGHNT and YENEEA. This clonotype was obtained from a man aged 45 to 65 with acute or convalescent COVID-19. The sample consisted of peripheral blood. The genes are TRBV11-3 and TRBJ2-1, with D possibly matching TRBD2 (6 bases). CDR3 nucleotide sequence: TGTGCCAGCAGCTTAAGGGACTTGGCCTACAATGAGCAGTTCTTC. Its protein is CASSLRDLAYNEQFF.